The rows below give T cell receptor beta chains drawn from one sample of a study of PD-1 blockade in classical Hodgkin lymphoma. Profiling relied on immunoSEQ multiplex PCR, and the TCRdb table lists in-frame clones only, not all of them. The repertoire holds more than 90,000 clones, with 80% to 90% as singletons. The sequencing used peripheral blood mononuclear cells (PBMCs), collected before the second cycle of nivolumab. All receptors derive from a human donor with classical Hodgkin lymphoma. The CDR3 runs from the conserved cysteine through the conserved F or W. A D gene is named only where the DNA matches it firmly. Clone size appears in some rows only: once, few, many, or a class for an expanded clone.

clone_size d_call j_call v_call cdr3_nt cdr3_aa
once - TRBJ2-1 TRBV20-1 TGCAGTGCGGTAGACAATGAGCAGTTCTTC CSAVDNEQFF
once - TRBJ2-5 TRBV2 TGTGCCAGCAGTGCTTCCCTCTGGGGGGCCGGGGAGACCCAGTACTTC CASSASLWGAGETQYF
- - TRBJ2-3 TRBV13 TGTGCCAGCAGCTTGTCCACAGATACGCAGTATTTT CASSLSTDTQYF
- - TRBJ2-3 TRBV19 TGTGCCAGTAGTATAGGACTCACAGATACGCAGTATTTT CASSIGLTDTQYF
- - TRBJ2-4 TRBV7-9 TGTGCCAGCAGCTTCAGCGACAAAAACATTCAGTACTTC CASSFSDKNIQYF
- - TRBJ2-1 TRBV9 TGTGCCAGCAGCGTAGCATCTACAACTGAGCAGTTCTTC CASSVASTTEQFF
- - TRBJ2-3 TRBV15 TGTGCCACCAGCAGAGATCTCGGATCCACAGATACGCAGTATTTT CATSRDLGSTDTQYF
- TRBD1 TRBJ2-5 TRBV7-9 TGTGCCAGCAGCTCGTGGACAGGGATAGAGACCCAGTACTTC CASSSWTGIETQYF
- - TRBJ2-7 TRBV7-2 TGTGCCTCCGCACCCGACACCTTAGCCTCCTACGAGCAGTACTTC CASAPDTLASYEQYF
few - TRBJ2-3 TRBV7-8 TGTGCCAGCAGCTTAGGACAGGGAGGAGATACGCAGTATTTT CASSLGQGGDTQYF
- TRBD1 TRBJ2-2 TRBV2 TGTGCCAGCAGTACAGGGACAGGGAATGCCGGGGAGCTGTTTTTT CASSTGTGNAGELFF
- TRBD1 TRBJ2-4 TRBV30 TGTGCCTGGGAGCGCGGGACAGGGGTAAACATTCAGTACTTC CAWERGTGVNIQYF
- - TRBJ2-2 TRBV7-6 TGTGCCAGCAGCTCGGATACAGGGCTGAACACCGGGGAGCTGTTTTTT CASSSDTGLNTGELFF
- TRBD1 TRBJ1-1 TRBV6-5 TGTGCCAGCAGGAGGACAGGGGAAGCTTTCTTT CASRRTGEAFF
- TRBD2 TRBJ2-5 TRBV19 TGTGCCAGTAGCCGGACTAGCGGCGGGCCCGAGACCCAGTACTTC CASSRTSGGPETQYF
- - TRBJ2-3 TRBV19 TGTGCCAGTAGTATGTATCCCACAGATACGCAGTATTTT CASSMYPTDTQYF